The T cell receptor beta chain described here comes from a study of blood T cell repertoires in COVID-19. Study-wide background: The study drew acute and convalescent COVID-19 samples from the United States, Italy and Spain.

Generated by immunoSEQ multiplex PCR, the TCRdb table keeps only in-frame clones and is missing some. Of some 42,000 clones detected, around 81% appear once; the ten largest clones hold under 7%. V lost 3 bases and J 4 bases, leaving 8 bases between the germline ends. The germline V gene encodes CDR1 WNHNN and CDR2 SYGVQD (reference sequence). This CDR3 has 13 amino acids. The V gene is TRBV10-1, the J gene TRBJ2-3; the D gene is possibly TRBD2 (5 bases). The TCR was taken from a man aged 50 to 60 with active COVID-19. Sequencing was performed on peripheral blood. CDR3 sequence (DNA): TGCGCCAGCAGTGATGTGAGGGCAGATACGCAGTATTTT. It is translated as CASSDVRADTQYF.